This is a list of T cell receptor beta chains from one sample in a study of T-cell memory formation after mild COVID-19. TCRdb reanalysed the 5' RACE reads using MiXCR and keeps one entry per CDR3 protein. The data contain a few hundred thousand distinct CDR3 sequences, 7% to 10% of them seen just once; the ten biggest clones take up under 25%. Sample: PBMCs or a T cell subset sorted from them (not recorded which). The receptors shown here come from a man between 18 and 35 years old who had mild COVID-19 (a few samples of this study predate the infection). Cell type and time point are not known. CDR3s include the opening cysteine and the closing phenylalanine or tryptophan. D genes are given only for firm matches. A row's size may be missing; if present it is once, few, many or a size class.

clone_size: many
j_call: TRBJ2-7
v_call: TRBV5-1
d_call: .
cdr3_aa: CASSSGGTRSYEQYF
cdr3_nt: TGCGCCAGCAGCTCGGGCGGGACTCGTTCCTACGAGCAGTACTTC

clone_size: few
j_call: TRBJ1-5
v_call: TRBV28
d_call: TRBD1
cdr3_aa: CASSSGTGVQPQHF
cdr3_nt: TGTGCCAGCAGTTCCGGGACAGGGGTACAGCCCCAGCATTTT

clone_size: few
j_call: TRBJ2-1
v_call: TRBV15
d_call: TRBD1
cdr3_aa: CATASPDRIELNEQFF
cdr3_nt: TGTGCCACCGCCTCCCCGGACAGGATAGAACTAAATGAGCAGTTCTTC

clone_size: .
j_call: TRBJ2-3
v_call: TRBV18
d_call: .
cdr3_aa: CASSPLLDSGLFGQYF
cdr3_nt: TGTGCCAGCTCACCACTTTTGGACTCCGGCTTATTCGGGCAGTATTTT

clone_size: few
j_call: TRBJ1-2
v_call: TRBV5-1
d_call: .
cdr3_aa: CASSLEGVGPYGYTF
cdr3_nt: TGCGCCAGCAGCTTGGAGGGGGTCGGACCCTATGGCTACACCTTC

clone_size: .
j_call: TRBJ1-1
v_call: TRBV5-5
d_call: .
cdr3_aa: CASSQWDTEAFF
cdr3_nt: TGTGCCAGCAGCCAGTGGGACACTGAAGCTTTCTTT

clone_size: few
j_call: TRBJ2-5
v_call: TRBV4-3
d_call: .
cdr3_aa: CASSHLGRSGKETQYF
cdr3_nt: TGCGCCAGCAGCCATTTGGGAAGGAGCGGAAAAGAGACCCAGTACTTC

clone_size: few
j_call: TRBJ2-1
v_call: TRBV5-1
d_call: .
cdr3_aa: CASSPSEWTEQFF
cdr3_nt: TGCGCCAGCAGCCCCTCGGAATGGACAGAGCAGTTCTTC

clone_size: .
j_call: TRBJ2-4
v_call: TRBV6-1
d_call: .
cdr3_aa: CASSDGATKNIQYF
cdr3_nt: TGTGCCAGCAGTGACGGGGCGACCAAAAACATTCAGTACTTC

clone_size: many
j_call: TRBJ1-4
v_call: TRBV20-1
d_call: TRBD1
cdr3_aa: CSARRQGEKLFF
cdr3_nt: TGCAGTGCTAGAAGACAGGGTGAAAAACTGTTTTTT

clone_size: few
j_call: TRBJ2-5
v_call: TRBV3-1
d_call: .
cdr3_aa: CASSFHSGETQYF
cdr3_nt: TGTGCCAGCAGCTTCCATAGCGGAGAGACCCAGTACTTC

clone_size: few
j_call: TRBJ1-2
v_call: TRBV7-8
d_call: .
cdr3_aa: CASSLAASPSCTF
cdr3_nt: TGTGCCAGCAGCTTAGCGGCAAGCCCTTCGTGCACCTTC

clone_size: many
j_call: TRBJ2-7
v_call: TRBV7-6
d_call: TRBD2
cdr3_aa: CASSPMGSGASYEQYF
cdr3_nt: TGTGCCAGCAGCCCGATGGGCAGCGGGGCGTCCTACGAGCAGTACTTC

clone_size: many
j_call: TRBJ1-1
v_call: TRBV4-2
d_call: .
cdr3_aa: CASSQDNRDPEAFF
cdr3_nt: TGTGCCAGCAGCCAAGATAACAGGGACCCTGAAGCTTTCTTT

clone_size: few
j_call: TRBJ1-3
v_call: TRBV4-3
d_call: TRBD1
cdr3_aa: CASSHDRDSVQSGNTIYF
cdr3_nt: TGCGCCAGCAGCCACGACCGGGACAGCGTCCAATCTGGAAACACCATATATTTT

clone_size: few
j_call: TRBJ1-1
v_call: TRBV7-9
d_call: .
cdr3_aa: CASSLEEGTRTEAFF
cdr3_nt: TGTGCCAGCAGCTTAGAGGAGGGTACGAGGACTGAAGCTTTCTTT

clone_size: .
j_call: TRBJ2-5
v_call: TRBV7-9
d_call: .
cdr3_aa: CASSLQYDVEETQYF
cdr3_nt: TGTGCCAGCAGCTTACAGTACGATGTCGAAGAGACCCAGTACTTC

clone_size: many
j_call: TRBJ2-3
v_call: TRBV4-2
d_call: .
cdr3_aa: CASSQEPGVPTDTQYF
cdr3_nt: TGTGCCAGCAGCCAAGAACCGGGGGTCCCCACAGATACGCAGTATTTT

clone_size: many
j_call: TRBJ2-1
v_call: TRBV4-2
d_call: .
cdr3_aa: CASSQEFGEQFF
cdr3_nt: TGTGCCAGCAGCCAGGAGTTCGGTGAGCAGTTCTTC

clone_size: .
j_call: TRBJ1-3
v_call: TRBV9
d_call: TRBD1
cdr3_aa: CASSVDGTGFVNTIYF
cdr3_nt: TGTGCCAGCAGCGTAGATGGGACAGGGTTCGTGAACACCATATATTTT

clone_size: few
j_call: TRBJ1-6
v_call: TRBV4-3
d_call: TRBD1
cdr3_aa: CASSQESGQGNSPLHF
cdr3_nt: TGCGCCAGCAGCCAAGAGTCCGGACAGGGGAATTCACCCCTCCACTTT

clone_size: many
j_call: TRBJ2-1
v_call: TRBV12-3/TRBV12-4
d_call: .
cdr3_aa: CASSRDNEQFF
cdr3_nt: TGTGCCAGCAGCCGAGACAATGAGCAGTTCTTC

clone_size: few
j_call: TRBJ2-1
v_call: TRBV6-1
d_call: .
cdr3_aa: CASSVGQGSYNEQFF
cdr3_nt: TGTGCCAGCTCGGTGGGGCAGGGCTCCTACAATGAGCAGTTCTTC

clone_size: .
j_call: TRBJ1-2
v_call: TRBV4-1
d_call: TRBD1
cdr3_aa: CASSQKRTGSTSGYTF
cdr3_nt: TGCGCCAGCAGCCAAAAAAGGACAGGCAGTACTTCTGGCTACACCTTC

clone_size: .
j_call: TRBJ2-4
v_call: TRBV14
d_call: TRBD1
cdr3_aa: CASSFGQGLNIQYF
cdr3_nt: TGTGCCAGCAGCTTTGGACAGGGATTAAACATTCAGTACTTC

clone_size: .
j_call: TRBJ2-3
v_call: TRBV2
d_call: TRBD1
cdr3_aa: CASRDRRGFTDTQYF
cdr3_nt: TGTGCCAGCAGAGATCGCAGGGGGTTCACAGATACGCAGTATTTT

clone_size: few
j_call: TRBJ2-6
v_call: TRBV5-1
d_call: TRBD2
cdr3_aa: CASESGGSSGANVLTF
cdr3_nt: TGCGCCAGCGAAAGCGGGGGCTCCTCTGGGGCCAACGTCCTGACTTTC

clone_size: .
j_call: TRBJ1-2
v_call: TRBV12-3/TRBV12-4
d_call: .
cdr3_aa: CASSAGHWYGYTF
cdr3_nt: TGTGCCAGCAGTGCCGGACATTGGTATGGCTACACCTTC

clone_size: few
j_call: TRBJ2-1
v_call: TRBV6-5
d_call: .
cdr3_aa: CASNDKYNEQFF
cdr3_nt: TGTGCCAGCAACGACAAGTACAATGAGCAGTTCTTC

clone_size: few
j_call: TRBJ1-5
v_call: TRBV6-5
d_call: .
cdr3_aa: CASSSQGQGRNQPQHF
cdr3_nt: TGTGCCAGCAGTTCTCAAGGGCAGGGGAGAAATCAGCCCCAGCATTTT

clone_size: many
j_call: TRBJ1-1
v_call: TRBV6-2/TRBV6-3
d_call: .
cdr3_aa: CASSYLQGLDAEAFF
cdr3_nt: TGTGCCAGCAGTTACCTACAGGGCCTTGACGCTGAAGCTTTCTTT

clone_size: few
j_call: TRBJ2-1
v_call: TRBV20-1
d_call: TRBD1
cdr3_aa: CSAPGQVRFNEQFF
cdr3_nt: TGCAGTGCTCCCGGACAGGTTAGGTTCAATGAGCAGTTCTTC

clone_size: .
j_call: TRBJ2-5
v_call: TRBV5-1
d_call: .
cdr3_aa: CASSLGQSDFQETQYF
cdr3_nt: TGCGCCAGCAGCTTGGGACAGTCGGACTTCCAAGAGACCCAGTACTTC

clone_size: many
j_call: TRBJ2-3
v_call: TRBV6-2/TRBV6-3
d_call: .
cdr3_aa: CASSSNEADTQYF
cdr3_nt: TGTGCCAGCAGTTCCAATGAGGCCGATACGCAGTATTTT

clone_size: .
j_call: TRBJ1-2
v_call: TRBV23-1
d_call: .
cdr3_aa: CASSQSGAGNLFTPLYGYTF
cdr3_nt: TGCGCCAGCAGTCAATCAGGGGCCGGGAACTTGTTTACCCCTCTCTATGGCTACACCTTC

clone_size: .
j_call: TRBJ2-5
v_call: TRBV20-1
d_call: .
cdr3_aa: CSARDPRGSQETQYF
cdr3_nt: TGCAGTGCTAGAGATCCGAGAGGCAGTCAAGAGACCCAGTACTTC

clone_size: many
j_call: TRBJ2-7
v_call: TRBV10-1
d_call: .
cdr3_aa: CASSESNLYEQYF
cdr3_nt: TGCGCCAGCAGTGAGTCCAATCTCTACGAGCAGTACTTC

clone_size: few
j_call: TRBJ1-2
v_call: TRBV5-5
d_call: .
cdr3_aa: CATGQGVNAGYTF
cdr3_nt: TGTGCCACGGGACAAGGGGTTAACGCTGGCTACACCTTC

clone_size: few
j_call: TRBJ1-2
v_call: TRBV12-3/TRBV12-4
d_call: TRBD1
cdr3_aa: CASSLPGQGIYGYTF
cdr3_nt: TGTGCCAGCAGTCTGCCGGGACAGGGGATCTATGGCTACACCTTC

clone_size: .
j_call: TRBJ2-1
v_call: TRBV18
d_call: .
cdr3_aa: CASSPPVRDEQFF
cdr3_nt: TGTGCCAGCTCACCACCGGTGAGGGACGAGCAGTTCTTC

clone_size: .
j_call: TRBJ1-4
v_call: TRBV7-2
d_call: .
cdr3_aa: CASSPGRVPTNEKLFF
cdr3_nt: TGTGCCAGCAGCCCGGGGCGGGTACCAACTAATGAAAAACTGTTTTTT

clone_size: .
j_call: TRBJ2-2
v_call: TRBV29-1
d_call: .
cdr3_aa: CSVDPGNTGELFF
cdr3_nt: TGCAGCGTTGATCCGGGAAACACCGGGGAGCTGTTTTTT

clone_size: .
j_call: TRBJ2-3
v_call: TRBV20-1
d_call: TRBD2
cdr3_aa: CSAGRTSGSSDTQYF
cdr3_nt: TGCAGTGCTGGAAGGACTAGCGGATCCTCAGATACGCAGTATTTT

clone_size: few
j_call: TRBJ1-1
v_call: TRBV12-3/TRBV12-4
d_call: .
cdr3_aa: CASSLGRLMNTEAFF
cdr3_nt: TGTGCCAGCAGTTTGGGCAGACTCATGAACACTGAAGCTTTCTTT

clone_size: few
j_call: TRBJ1-6
v_call: TRBV2
d_call: TRBD1
cdr3_aa: CASRPGQVISPLHF
cdr3_nt: TGTGCCAGCAGACCCGGACAGGTTATCTCACCCCTCCACTTT

clone_size: .
j_call: TRBJ2-1
v_call: TRBV20-1
d_call: TRBD2
cdr3_aa: CSANLLAGGDNEQFF
cdr3_nt: TGCAGTGCCAATCTTTTAGCGGGGGGTGACAATGAGCAGTTCTTC

clone_size: many
j_call: TRBJ1-1
v_call: TRBV18
d_call: .
cdr3_aa: CASQVGENTEAFF
cdr3_nt: TGTGCCAGCCAAGTCGGGGAGAACACTGAAGCTTTCTTT

clone_size: few
j_call: TRBJ2-5
v_call: TRBV7-2
d_call: .
cdr3_aa: CASSWIQETQYF
cdr3_nt: TGTGCCAGCAGCTGGATCCAAGAGACCCAGTACTTC